This T cell receptor beta chain was sequenced for a study of blood T cell repertoires in COVID-19. Generated by immunoSEQ multiplex PCR, the TCRdb table keeps only in-frame clones and is missing some. The data contain fewer than 450,000 clones, approximately 89% of them singletons. Trimming cost V 5 bases and J 5 bases, with 12 bases left between them. The CDR3 contains 13 residues. The germline V gene has CDR1 MNHEY and CDR2 SVGEGT. Material for sequencing was peripheral blood. The clonotype comes from a young woman who had recovered from COVID-19. This sequence joins TRBV6-2 or TRBV6-3 and TRBJ1-1, with D unresolved. The CDR3 sequence: CASSTFRGTEAFF. CDR3 nucleotides: TGTGCCAGCAGTACATTTCGTGGTACTGAAGCTTTCTTT.